This is a list of T cell receptor beta chains from one sample in a study of regulatory T cells in long-lasting Graves disease. Via MiXCR, TCRdb re-called the multiplex PCR reads, giving one row per CDR3 protein. The sample shows under 300,000 distinct CDR3 sequences, roughly 21% of them seen only once. Sequences were derived from peripheral blood mononuclear cells (PBMCs), sampled at new diagnosis, from a patient treated with antithyroid drugs. These receptors all come from a female donor with Graves disease. Both conserved end residues are part of each CDR3. The D gene is left open where the match is weak. The size entry is marked missing in some rows and otherwise reads once, few, many or a size class.

j_call clone_size v_call d_call cdr3_aa cdr3_nt
TRBJ2-5 many TRBV4-2 . CASSQGLYETQYF TGTGCCAGCAGCCAAGGGCTTTACGAGACCCAGTACTTC
TRBJ2-1 many TRBV12-3/TRBV12-4 . CASSSRARQFF TGTGCCAGCAGCTCCCGGGCTCGGCAGTTCTTC
TRBJ2-1 many TRBV24-1 TRBD2 CATSDPWRGGQKNEQFF TGTGCCACCAGTGACCCTTGGAGGGGAGGGCAAAAAAATGAGCAGTTCTTC
TRBJ2-3 many TRBV18 TRBD2 CASSPLGGRTDTQYF TGTGCCAGCTCACCACTAGGCGGGAGGACTGATACGCAGTATTTT
TRBJ2-3 . TRBV6-2/TRBV6-3 TRBD1 CASSQVGQGWDTQYF TGTGCCAGCAGTCAGGTTGGACAGGGATGGGATACGCAGTATTTT
TRBJ2-3 many TRBV20-1 . CSARDRMLTDTQYF TGCAGTGCTAGAGACAGGATGCTGACAGATACGCAGTATTTT
TRBJ2-1 few TRBV19 TRBD2 CASSDFGLAGGDEQFF TGTGCCAGTAGCGACTTCGGACTAGCGGGAGGAGATGAGCAGTTCTTC
TRBJ2-1 many TRBV20-1 . CSARDMARANEWQFF TGCAGTGCTAGAGATATGGCGAGAGCTAATGAGTGGCAGTTCTTC
TRBJ2-5 many TRBV9 TRBD1 CASSPRSGTGGEAIKETQYF TGTGCCAGCAGCCCACGCTCCGGGACAGGGGGCGAGGCCATTAAAGAGACCCAGTACTTC
TRBJ1-1 . TRBV6-1 . CASRPGPAEAFF TGTGCCAGCAGACCAGGGCCGGCTGAAGCTTTCTTT
TRBJ1-2 many TRBV6-2/TRBV6-3 . CASSYLGVGKADYGYTF TGTGCCAGCAGTTACTTGGGGGTCGGCAAGGCGGACTATGGCTACACCTTC
TRBJ2-5 . TRBV20-1 TRBD2 CSARDRRAGGVETQYF TGCAGTGCTAGAGATCGCCGGGCCGGGGGGGTGGAGACCCAGTACTTC
TRBJ2-1 many TRBV20-1 . CSVLGYNEQFF TGCAGTGTACTGGGGTATAATGAGCAGTTCTTC
TRBJ2-7 once TRBV28 . CASTKNRGEQYF TGTGCCAGCACCAAAAACCGGGGGGAGCAGTACTTC
TRBJ1-6 . TRBV19 . CASSMSNSPLHF TGTGCCAGTAGTATGTCGAATTCACCCCTCCACTTT
TRBJ2-7 many TRBV3-1 TRBD2 CASSQAAGGSEQYF TGTGCCAGCAGCCAAGCTGCGGGAGGCTCCGAGCAGTACTTC
TRBJ2-5 . TRBV6-1 . CASSKTGSLGETQYF TGTGCCAGCAGCAAGACAGGATCCTTGGGGGAGACCCAGTACTTC
TRBJ1-1 many TRBV6-2/TRBV6-3 . CASSFRWGIYTEAFF TGTGCCAGCAGTTTTCGTTGGGGGATCTACACTGAAGCTTTCTTT
TRBJ1-1 many TRBV3-1 . CASSQGVLGNTEAFF TGTGCCAGCAGCCAAGGGGTCCTGGGGAACACTGAAGCTTTCTTT
TRBJ1-4 many TRBV12-3/TRBV12-4 TRBD1 CASSYDRAGNEKLFF TGTGCCAGCAGTTATGACAGGGCGGGTAATGAAAAACTGTTTTTT
TRBJ2-3 many TRBV5-4 . CASSLSRRDTQYF TGTGCCAGCAGCTTATCTCGGAGAGATACGCAGTATTTT
TRBJ2-5 many TRBV28 TRBD2 CASSVPTGGQETQYF TGTGCCAGCAGTGTCCCGACGGGGGGGCAGGAGACCCAGTACTTC
TRBJ1-5 few TRBV20-1 . CSAGNRDLLNQPQHF TGCAGTGCTGGAAACCGGGACCTACTGAATCAGCCCCAGCATTTT
TRBJ2-5 many TRBV12-5 . CASGLLVEGTQYF TGTGCTAGTGGTTTGTTGGTCGAAGGGACCCAGTACTTC
TRBJ2-7 many TRBV11-2 . CASSLGPAYEQYF TGTGCCAGCAGCCTCGGGCCGGCCTACGAGCAGTACTTC
TRBJ2-7 many TRBV18 . CASSPEGIVNEQYF TGTGCCAGCTCACCGGAGGGGATCGTGAACGAGCAGTACTTC
TRBJ2-3 many TRBV7-2 TRBD2 CASSGGLAGTQYF TGTGCCAGCAGCGGCGGACTAGCGGGAACGCAGTATTTT
TRBJ2-3 . TRBV19 . CASSVLSGSTDTQYF TGTGCCAGTAGTGTCCTTAGCGGAAGCACAGATACGCAGTATTTT
TRBJ2-3 . TRBV12-3/TRBV12-4 TRBD2 CASSSAGLAGVASTDTQYF TGTGCCAGCAGTTCTGCGGGACTAGCGGGAGTGGCTAGTACAGATACGCAGTATTTT
TRBJ2-1 many TRBV7-3 TRBD2 CASSLTLADYNEQFF TGTGCCAGCAGCTTAACCCTAGCGGACTACAATGAGCAGTTCTTC
TRBJ2-2 few TRBV10-3 TRBD2 CAISESFFSGRDNTGELFF TGTGCCATCAGTGAGTCATTTTTCAGCGGGAGGGATAACACCGGGGAGCTGTTTTTT
TRBJ2-7 many TRBV24-1 . CATSDLGRLRYEQYF TGTGCCACCAGTGATTTAGGCAGATTGAGGTACGAGCAGTACTTC
TRBJ2-1 many TRBV3-1 TRBD2 CASSQHEAGDNEQFF TGTGCCAGCAGCCAACACGAAGCGGGGGACAATGAGCAGTTCTTC
TRBJ2-1 many TRBV7-9 . CASSPMGGEQFF TGTGCCAGCAGCCCCATGGGGGGTGAGCAGTTCTTC
TRBJ2-5 . TRBV19 . CASSSLLRQETQYF TGTGCCAGTAGTTCGTTATTGAGGCAAGAGACCCAGTACTTC
TRBJ2-5 many TRBV19 . CASDGGYQETQYF TGTGCCAGTGACGGAGGATACCAAGAGACCCAGTACTTC
TRBJ2-7 . TRBV6-1 TRBD1 CASSEGDRVWGYGQYF TGTGCCAGCAGTGAAGGGGACAGGGTATGGGGTTACGGGCAGTACTTC
TRBJ2-3 . TRBV5-1 TRBD1 CASSQEQGPDTQYF TGCGCCAGCAGCCAAGAACAGGGGCCGGATACGCAGTATTTT
TRBJ2-2 . TRBV7-2 . CASSPPAVRTGELFF TGTGCCAGCAGCCCACCCGCTGTCCGCACCGGGGAGCTGTTTTTT
TRBJ2-7 many TRBV20-1 . CSARETYEQYF TGCAGTGCTAGAGAGACCTACGAGCAGTACTTC
TRBJ2-5 many TRBV5-1 TRBD1 CASRRDRGAQYF TGCGCCAGCAGAAGAGACAGGGGAGCCCAGTACTTC
TRBJ2-7 . TRBV20-1 . CSAEGDSSYEQYF TGCAGTGCAGAGGGGGATTCCTCCTACGAGCAGTACTTC
TRBJ2-3 many TRBV7-2 . CASSAFGASDTQYF TGTGCCAGCAGCGCCTTCGGAGCTTCAGATACGCAGTATTTT
TRBJ2-5 many TRBV7-2 . CASSPLSETQYF TGTGCCAGCAGCCCGCTTAGCGAGACCCAGTACTTC
TRBJ1-1 . TRBV6-5 TRBD1 CASSYSGQGWTEAFF TGTGCCAGCAGTTACTCGGGACAGGGTTGGACTGAAGCTTTCTTT
TRBJ2-7 few TRBV6-2/TRBV6-3 . CASSYSGLYEQYF TGTGCCAGCAGTTACAGCGGTCTCTACGAGCAGTACTTC
TRBJ2-1 many TRBV6-9 . CASSYPAGNEQFF TGTGCCAGCAGTTACCCCGCGGGCAATGAGCAGTTCTTC
TRBJ2-5 many TRBV20-1 TRBD1 CSARDARGPETQYF TGCAGTGCTAGAGATGCCAGGGGGCCGGAGACCCAGTACTTC
TRBJ2-3 many TRBV12-5 . CASGSPPNTQYF TGTGCTAGTGGTTCGCCCCCTAATACGCAGTATTTT
TRBJ2-3 many TRBV28 TRBD1 CASRAGGDTQYF TGTGCCAGCAGGGCAGGGGGAGATACGCAGTATTTT